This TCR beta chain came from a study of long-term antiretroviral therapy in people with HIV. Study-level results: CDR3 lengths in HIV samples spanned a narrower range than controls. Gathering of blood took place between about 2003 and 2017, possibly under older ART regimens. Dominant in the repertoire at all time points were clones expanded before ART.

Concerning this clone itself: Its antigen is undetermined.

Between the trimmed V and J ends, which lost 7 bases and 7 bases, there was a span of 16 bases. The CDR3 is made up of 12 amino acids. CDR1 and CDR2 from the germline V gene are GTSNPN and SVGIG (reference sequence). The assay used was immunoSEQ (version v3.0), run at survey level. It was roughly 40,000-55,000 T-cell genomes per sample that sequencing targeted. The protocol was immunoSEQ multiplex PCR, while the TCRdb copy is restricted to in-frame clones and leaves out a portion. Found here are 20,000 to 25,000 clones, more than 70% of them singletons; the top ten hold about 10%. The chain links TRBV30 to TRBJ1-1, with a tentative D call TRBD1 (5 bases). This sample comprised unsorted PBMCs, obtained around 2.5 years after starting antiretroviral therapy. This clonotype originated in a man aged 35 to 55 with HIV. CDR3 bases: TGTGCCTCAGGCGGGGCCTCCCTTGAAGCTTTCTTT. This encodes CASGGASLEAFF.